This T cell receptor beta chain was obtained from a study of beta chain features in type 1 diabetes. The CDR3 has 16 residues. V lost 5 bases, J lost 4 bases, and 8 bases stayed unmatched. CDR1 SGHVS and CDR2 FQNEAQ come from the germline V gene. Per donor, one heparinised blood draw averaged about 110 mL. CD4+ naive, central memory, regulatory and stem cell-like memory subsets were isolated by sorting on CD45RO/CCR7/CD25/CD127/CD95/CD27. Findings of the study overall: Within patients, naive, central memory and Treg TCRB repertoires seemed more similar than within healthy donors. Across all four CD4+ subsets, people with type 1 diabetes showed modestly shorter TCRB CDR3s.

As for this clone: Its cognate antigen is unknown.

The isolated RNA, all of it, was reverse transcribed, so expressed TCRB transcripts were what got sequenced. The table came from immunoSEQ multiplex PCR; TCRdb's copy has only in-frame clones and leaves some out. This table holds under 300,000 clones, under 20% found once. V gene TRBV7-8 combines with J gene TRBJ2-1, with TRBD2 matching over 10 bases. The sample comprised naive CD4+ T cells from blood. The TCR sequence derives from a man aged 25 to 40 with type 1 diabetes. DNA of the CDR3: TGTGCCAGCAGCCATTCCACGGGACTAGCGTACAATGAGCAGTTCTTC. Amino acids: CASSHSTGLAYNEQFF.